What follows is one T cell receptor (beta chain) and its context. Its antigen is still unknown. The record originates from a study of T-cell memory formation after mild COVID-19. Findings and caveats of the study: Second-wave clones reaching peak frequency on day 37 lacked confirmed SARS-CoV-2 specificity. Later expanders leaned toward CD4+, whereas clones contracting from day 15 to 85 were balanced CD4/CD8.

Germline V gene lookup returns CDR1 LNHNV and CDR2 YYDKDF (reference sequence). V dropped 3 bases and J dropped 3 bases, with 3 bases sitting between them. This CDR3 is 12 amino acids long. MiXCR, applied by TCRdb to the 5' RACE reads, yields one record per CDR3 protein. The sample carries approximately 440,000 distinct CDR3 sequences, roughly 20% recorded once. The TCR comes from an adult woman who had mild COVID-19 (a few samples of this study predate the infection). Cell type and time point are not known. The material sequenced was PBMCs or a T cell subset sorted from them (not recorded which). The rearrangement uses TRBV15 and TRBJ1-5, with D unclear. The CDR3 DNA reads as TGTGCCACCAGCAGGGTCAATCAGCCCCAGCATTTT. It specifies CATSRVNQPQHF.